The 22 T cell receptor beta chains given below trace back to one sample, sequenced in a study of blood T cell repertoires in COVID-19 (dated by TCRdb to about 2020). The receptor library was made with the immunoSEQ multiplex PCR assay. The source is immuneACCESS, and TCRdb retained only in-frame sequences with V and J called. Part of the clones is not carried over; for the studies checked, unresolved V genes explain less than half of this, and the remainder is unexplained. The sample records about 75,000 clones, 90% of which are singletons. The top ten constitute around 2.5% of the sample. Sequencing was carried out using peripheral blood. These receptors all stem from a human donor in a cohort sampled during active COVID-19.

V is TRBV12-3 or TRBV12-4 and J is TRBJ2-5, with 8 positions matching TRBD1. CDR3 length: 13 amino acids. The V gene end was trimmed by 5 bases and the J gene end by 4 bases; junction bases not matched to a gene: 3. The CDR3 here is CASSADRGETQYF. The CDR3 coding sequence is TGTGCCAGCAGTGCTGACAGGGGAGAGACCCAGTACTTC.

The chain employs TRBV19 and TRBJ2-1; 15 nucleotides match TRBD2. V was pared by 4 bases and J by 10 bases, with 5 bases of the junction left unmatched. The CDR3 length is 15 residues. CDR1 and CDR2 from the germline V gene are LNHDA and SQIVND (reference sequence). The CDR3 nucleotides read TGTGCCAGTAGTACCGGACTAGCGGGGGGGCCAGAGCAGTTCTTC. It is translated as CASSTGLAGGPEQFF.

The chain combines TRBV4-3 with TRBJ2-3; TRBD2 is a possible D gene (5 bases). The germline V gene encodes CDR1 LGHNA and CDR2 YSLEER. V was shortened by 4 bases and J by 2 bases, with 13 bases between the two germline ends. This CDR3 region has 15 residues. CDR3 DNA: TGCGCCAGCAGCCGGTCCCGGACTGACACAGATACGCAGTATTTT. As protein: CASSRSRTDTDTQYF.

The J gene is TRBJ1-1, the V gene TRBV11-2, with 8 bases identical to TRBD1. The CDR3 loop spans 14 amino acids. CDR1 is SGHAT and CDR2 is FQNNGV in the germline V gene. Trimming cost V 5 bases and J 4 bases; bases outside gene matches: 6. The CDR3 region is CASSRGQGGTEAFF. For the CDR3, the DNA is TGTGCCAGCAGCCGAGGACAGGGCGGCACTGAAGCTTTCTTT.

V usage is TRBV20-1 and J usage is TRBJ2-7; D may be TRBD1 (5 bases). Germline lookup yields CDR1 DFQATT and CDR2 SNEGSKA (reference sequence). Trimming left V 3 bases short and J 9 bases short, with 12 bases between. The CDR3 spans 11 residues. This chain's CDR3 is CSARDQGGQYF. The CDR3 region has the DNA TGCAGTGCTAGGGACCAGGGTGGGCAGTACTTC.

This clone turned up a few times. This rearrangement joins TRBV3-1 (or the pseudogene TRBV3-2) to TRBJ1-6, with TRBD1 identical over 7 bases. V was pared by 10 bases and J by 7 bases, with 10 bases of the junction left unmatched. The CDR3 is 14 amino acids. The germline V gene has CDR1 LGHDT and CDR2 YNNKEL (reference sequence). CDR3 nucleotide sequence: TGTGCCACCGGCCAGGGGGGGAGGAATTCACCCCTCCACTTT. This codes for CATGQGGRNSPLHF.

V and J are TRBV2 and TRBJ1-5; 9 positions agree with TRBD1. J gave up 2 bases and V 6 bases, and 5 bases lay outside the gene matches. Germline V lookup: CDR1 SNHLY, CDR2 FYNNEI. This CDR3 region has 15 residues. The CDR3 nucleotides read TGTGCCAGCAGCGGACAGGGGATTGGCAATCAGCCCCAGCATTTT. This encodes CASSGQGIGNQPQHF.

The CDR3 coding sequence is TGTGCCAGCAGCTTGGATGGGACAGGGGACAATGAGCAGTTCTTC. Its translation: CASSLDGTGDNEQFF. The V call is TRBV5-6, the J call TRBJ2-1, with 10 bases lining up with TRBD1. The J segment lost 5 bases and the V segment lost 0 bases, leaving 2 bases of the junction unmatched. The CDR3 is 15 amino acids. Per the germline V gene, CDR1 is SGHDT and CDR2 is YYEEEE.

V usage is TRBV3-1 (or the pseudogene TRBV3-2) and J usage is TRBJ1-1; D is undetermined. The V end was cut by 1 base, the J end by 11 bases, with 17 bases between. This CDR3 has 14 residues. Per the germline V gene, CDR1 is LGHDT and CDR2 is YNNKEL (reference sequence). The DNA for the CDR3 is TGTGCCAGCAGCCAAGGGGAGGGCGGTGATAGGGCTTTCTTT. Its protein product is CASSQGEGGDRAFF.

The genes are TRBV1 and TRBJ1-5; the DNA was not used to check the table's D call, TRBD1. TRBV1 is classified as a pseudogene. This CDR3 has 19 residues. The CDR3 DNA sequence: TGCACCAGCAGCCATCACGAGGACAGGGGCCCCGTCCACAATCAGCCCCAGCATTTT. Protein: CTSSHHEDRGPVHNQPQHF.

The rearrangement uses TRBV7-9 and TRBJ2-2; TRBD1 might be the D (6 bases). The CDR3 covers 15 residues. Trimming shortened V by 5 bases and J by 3 bases, and 13 bases separated the two germline ends. Germline V gene data show CDR1 as SEHNR and CDR2 as FQNEAQ (reference sequence). CDR3 loop: CASSTSGTYTGELFF. In DNA form, the CDR3 reads TGTGCCAGCAGCACCTCCGGGACATACACCGGGGAGCTGTTTTTT.

In its sample, this clone was seen a few times. The chain couples TRBV28 to TRBJ1-2; 8 nucleotides align to TRBD1. Germline V CDR1 and CDR2: MDHEN, SYDVKM. This CDR3 region has 15 residues. With V trimmed by 3 bases and J by 4 bases, 7 bases remained unmatched. This chain's CDR3 is CASSFQGAVSYGYTF. For the CDR3, the DNA is TGTGCCAGCAGTTTTCAGGGGGCGGTCAGCTATGGCTACACCTTC.

This chain connects TRBV28 to TRBJ2-1; D is perhaps TRBD2 (6 bases). The germline V gene has CDR1 MDHEN and CDR2 SYDVKM. The CDR3 sequence is 12 residues long. V was clipped by 0 bases and J by 10 bases, with 7 bases between them. The CDR3 sequence is CASSLWSGEQFF. Here the CDR3 DNA reads TGTGCCAGCAGTTTATGGAGCGGGGAGCAGTTCTTC.

This clone was recorded only once. V and J are TRBV28 and TRBJ1-6; the D is unclear. The germline V gene encodes CDR1 MDHEN and CDR2 SYDVKM. CDR3 length: 19 amino acids. Trimming stripped 5 bases from V and 3 bases from J, with 23 bases between. The CDR3 spells CASSKRPDLISFYNSPLHF. In nucleotides, the CDR3 is TGTGCCAGCAGTAAGCGACCTGATCTGATTTCCTTCTATAATTCACCCCTCCACTTT.

The chain uses TRBV29-1 and TRBJ1-2; 8 bases agree with TRBD1. Germline CDR1 is SQVTM and CDR2 is ANQGSEA. After removal of 7 bases from V and 3 bases from J, the junction contained 4 bases not matched to a gene. There are 12 residues in the CDR3. As DNA, the CDR3 is TGCAGCGCGACAGGGGTGGACTATGGCTACACCTTC. Its translation is CSATGVDYGYTF.

The rearrangement joins TRBV3-1 (or the pseudogene TRBV3-2) to TRBJ1-4; 11 bases align to TRBD1. Germline V lookup: CDR1 LGHDT, CDR2 YNNKEL (reference sequence). The CDR3 is 17 residues long. V lost 4 bases, J lost 0 bases, and 4 bases stayed unmatched. CDR3 sequence: CASSPQGQGATNEKLFF. DNA for the CDR3: TGTGCCAGCAGCCCCCAGGGACAGGGGGCAACTAATGAAAAACTGTTTTTT.

This rearrangement joins TRBV4-2 to TRBJ2-1; TRBD2 agrees at 7 bases. The CDR3 length is 16 residues. Germline trimming cut 7 bases from V and 0 bases from J; bases unmatched to any gene: 9. Germline V CDR1 and CDR2: LGHNA, YNFKEQ. In DNA form, the CDR3 reads TGTGCCAGCAAGGGCATAGCGGGCTACTCCTACAATGAGCAGTTCTTC. The encoded protein is CASKGIAGYSYNEQFF.

This chain uses TRBV9 with TRBJ2-2, with D maybe TRBD2 (6 bases). The CDR3 runs 15 residues. Germline V gene sequence: CDR1 SGDLS, CDR2 YYNGEE. Trimming stripped 1 base from V and 5 bases from J, with 12 bases between. CDR3 DNA: TGTGCCAGCAGCGTAACCGGGACTGATACCGGGGAGCTGTTTTTT. Protein: CASSVTGTDTGELFF.

V usage is TRBV27 and J usage is TRBJ1-6, with D unresolved. Trimming removed 9 bases from V and 8 bases from J, with 14 bases in between. This CDR3 spans 13 amino acids. The germline V gene encodes CDR1 MNHEY and CDR2 SMNVEV (reference sequence). The chain's CDR3 is CASRRAWDSPLHF. As DNA, the CDR3 is TGTGCCAGTCGGAGGGCCTGGGATTCACCCCTCCACTTT.

The chain uses TRBV20-1 and TRBJ2-5, with TRBD1 matching over 7 bases. CDR3 length: 11 amino acids. In germline, CDR1 is DFQATT, CDR2 SNEGSKA (reference sequence). With V trimmed by 5 bases and J by 5 bases, 2 bases remained unmatched. CDR3 DNA sequence: TGCAGTGCTCCGGACAGGGAGACCCAGTACTTC. It translates to CSAPDRETQYF.

The chain uses TRBV19 and TRBJ1-4, with D unclear. Trimming stripped 2 bases from V and 14 bases from J, with 15 bases between. CDR1 LNHDA and CDR2 SQIVND come from the germline V gene (reference sequence). The CDR3 covers 13 residues. The CDR3 loop reads CASSISTGRELFF. The CDR3 DNA reads as TGTGCCAGTAGTATAAGTACGGGTCGCGAGCTGTTTTTT.

The chain is built from TRBV4-1 and TRBJ2-1; TRBD1 agrees at 8 bases. The V gene end was trimmed by 2 bases and the J gene end by 8 bases; junction bases not matched to a gene: 8. The CDR3 is made up of 15 amino acids. Germline V gene data show CDR1 as MGHRA and CDR2 as YSYEKL. CDR3 sequence (DNA): TGCGCCAGCAGCCAACCACGGACAGGGCTCTATGAGCAGTTCTTC. Protein product: CASSQPRTGLYEQFF.